The next 18 T cell receptor beta chains were all read from a single sample in a study of blood T cell repertoires in COVID-19. Here immunoSEQ multiplex PCR was the method, and the copy in TCRdb shows in-frame clones only, minus some. The data hold about 40,000 clones, with approximately 88% observed a single time. The sample consisted of peripheral blood. These receptors all come from a man aged 45-65 years with active or convalescent COVID-19.

The chain combines TRBV7-8 with TRBJ1-1; D unclear. The CDR3 spans 12 residues. The V gene lost 8 bases and the J gene lost 4 bases, with 11 bases spanning the gap. Germline-derived CDR1 and CDR2 are SGHVS and FQNEAQ. The DNA for the CDR3 is TGTGCCAGCTCGGGGTCGGGCACTGAAGCTTTCTTT. Amino acids: CASSGSGTEAFF.

The CDR3 bases are TGCGCCAGCAGCCACATAGGGGCAGGCACAGATACGCAGTATTTT. Its translation: CASSHIGAGTDTQYF. The chain employs TRBV4-1 and TRBJ2-3; weak D call: TRBD1 (5 bases). Germline V CDR1 and CDR2: MGHRA, YSYEKL. This CDR3 comprises 15 residues. The germline V and J ends were trimmed by 3 bases and 1 base, with 11 bases remaining between them.

J is TRBJ1-5 and V is TRBV2, with 7 bases that match TRBD1. Trimming at V came to 4 bases and at J to 5 bases, leaving 5 bases not matched to a gene. In germline, CDR1 is SNHLY, CDR2 FYNNEI. The CDR3 length is 14 residues. CDR3 coding DNA: TGTGCCAGCAGTGCAAAAGGGGGCCATCAGCCCCAGCATTTT. Translation: CASSAKGGHQPQHF.

The gene calls are TRBV7-9 and TRBJ1-1, with a possible D match to TRBD1 (6 bases). This CDR3 has 17 amino acids. Germline values: CDR1 SEHNR, CDR2 FQNEAQ (reference sequence). V lost 0 bases, J lost 0 bases, and 14 bases lay in between. CDR3 coding DNA: TGTGCCAGCAGCTTAGCTCCAGGGGATCCCTTGAACACTGAAGCTTTCTTT. This translates into CASSLAPGDPLNTEAFF.

This clone was seen only once. This sequence joins TRBV11-2 and TRBJ2-7; 7 bases agree with TRBD1. V lost 11 bases to trimming and J lost 4 bases; unmatched junction nucleotides: 5. Germline V gene data show CDR1 as SGHAT and CDR2 as FQNNGV. This CDR3 is built from 11 residues. CDR3 region: CASGTVYEQYF. CDR3 nucleotides: TGTGCCTCCGGGACAGTATACGAGCAGTACTTC.

This clone has just a few counts. This chain uses TRBV3-1 (or the pseudogene TRBV3-2) with TRBJ2-2, with D possibly matching TRBD1 (6 bases). Trimming removed 4 bases from V and 4 bases from J, with 13 bases in between. Germline CDR1 is LGHDT and CDR2 is YNNKEL (reference sequence). The CDR3 contains 15 residues. The CDR3 region is CASSPQGVATGELFF. The CDR3 region has the DNA TGTGCCAGCAGCCCACAGGGCGTTGCCACCGGGGAGCTGTTTTTT.

V gene TRBV14 combines with J gene TRBJ2-5; TRBD2 aligns across 11 bases. CDR3 size: 17 residues. Germline CDR1 is SGHDN and CDR2 is FVKESK. Losses at the gene ends were 1 base for V and 5 bases for J; bases not matched to a gene: 9. The CDR3: CASSQAGIAGGSETQYF. The CDR3 nucleotides read TGTGCCAGCAGCCAAGCGGGAATAGCGGGGGGGTCGGAGACCCAGTACTTC.

V and J are TRBV6-5 and TRBJ2-7; D might be TRBD1 (5 bases). The CDR3 is 13 amino acids. Trimming pared 8 bases from V and 6 bases from J, leaving 17 bases between. The germline CDR1 and CDR2 sequences are MNHEY and SVGAGI. The CDR3 DNA is TGTGCCAGCGGCTGGGGCGGAAGTGGCGAGCAGTACTTC. It translates to CASGWGGSGEQYF.

V gene TRBV27 combines with J gene TRBJ1-5; a weak D match, TRBD1 (5 bases). V was trimmed by 0 bases and J by 6 bases, leaving 9 bases between them. The CDR3 is made up of 14 amino acids. Germline loops: CDR1 MNHEY, CDR2 SMNVEV (reference sequence). The CDR3 reads CASSLSPGFQPQHF. The CDR3, as DNA: TGTGCCAGCAGTTTATCCCCAGGGTTTCAGCCCCAGCATTTT.

V is TRBV28 and J is TRBJ1-2; TRBD1 matches at 8 bases. The CDR3 consists of 15 residues. The V segment lost 1 base and the J segment 5 bases; nucleotides outside the gene matches: 6. CDR1 is MDHEN, CDR2 SYDVKM, per germline. The CDR3 protein is CASSLSYRGSYGYTF. CDR3 nucleotides: TGTGCCAGCAGTTTATCCTACAGGGGGAGTTATGGCTACACCTTC.

This clone was observed once. The rearrangement uses TRBV6-5 and TRBJ1-1, with unresolved D. The CDR3 extends over 13 amino acids. V lost 7 bases, J lost 1 base, and 10 bases lay in between. In germline, CDR1 is MNHEY, CDR2 SVGAGI. The DNA for the CDR3 is TGTGCCAGCAACAAGAGGCAGAACACTGAAGCTTTCTTT. It encodes CASNKRQNTEAFF.

This sequence joins TRBV7-2 and TRBJ2-2, with 10 bases that match TRBD1. The trim removed 5 bases at V and 7 bases at J, leaving 7 bases unmatched. Germline V lookup: CDR1 SGHTA, CDR2 FQGNSA. The CDR3 spans 15 residues. The CDR3 nucleotides are TGTGCCAGCAGCCCCCGACAGGGGGCGATCGGGGAGCTGTTTTTT. This encodes CASSPRQGAIGELFF.

The rearrangement links TRBV10-2 to TRBJ1-1, with 7 bases that match TRBD1. Losses at the gene ends were 3 bases for V and 4 bases for J; bases not matched to a gene: 8. The CDR3 sequence is 15 residues long. Germline CDR1 is WSHSY and CDR2 is SAAADI. The CDR3 loop reads CASSDGTPGGTEAFF. The CDR3 nucleotides read TGCGCCAGCAGTGATGGGACTCCAGGGGGCACTGAAGCTTTCTTT.

The rearrangement uses TRBV5-1 and TRBJ2-3, with 7 bases identical to TRBD2. The V gene's germline CDR1 is SGHRS and CDR2 YFSETQ. The V gene end was trimmed by 1 base and the J gene end by 2 bases; junction bases not matched to a gene: 1. The CDR3 spans 14 residues. For the CDR3, the DNA is TGCGCCAGCAGCTTGACTAGCGTCACAGATACGCAGTATTTT. It translates to CASSLTSVTDTQYF.

The V and J genes are TRBV2 and TRBJ1-1, with TRBD1 identical over 8 bases. Trimming cost V 6 bases and J 5 bases; bases outside gene matches: 2. This CDR3 comprises 12 residues. Germline V gene lookup returns CDR1 SNHLY and CDR2 FYNNEI. The CDR3 DNA follows: TGTGCCAGCAGCAGGGGGCGGACTGAAGCTTTCTTT. Residues: CASSRGRTEAFF.

A few counts support this clone. The chain carries TRBV3-1 (or the pseudogene TRBV3-2) and TRBJ1-1; D is unclear. Germline CDR1 reads LGHDT; CDR2 reads YNNKEL (reference sequence). The CDR3 has 12 amino acids. V lost 1 base and J lost 11, with 11 bases in between. CDR3: CASSQAEFSAFF. The CDR3 DNA is TGTGCCAGCAGCCAAGCGGAGTTCTCCGCTTTCTTT.

V and J are TRBV5-6 and TRBJ1-1; 8 bases map to TRBD1. This CDR3 is built from 15 residues. Germline V lookup: CDR1 SGHDT, CDR2 YYEEEE. V trimming: 3 bases; J trimming: 1 base; junction bases outside the gene matches: 5. The DNA of the CDR3 is TGTGCCAGCAGCTGGAGGGGGACAGGGAACACTGAAGCTTTCTTT. It specifies CASSWRGTGNTEAFF.

The J gene is TRBJ1-1, the V gene TRBV3-1 (or the pseudogene TRBV3-2); possible D gene TRBD1, 6 bases. Germline CDR1 reads LGHDT; CDR2 reads YNNKEL (reference sequence). The CDR3 loop spans 13 amino acids. The V end was cut by 3 bases, the J end by 7 bases, with 12 bases between. CDR3 nucleotides: TGTGCCAGCAGCCAGACATCGACAGGTGAAGCTTTCTTT. Translated, it gives CASSQTSTGEAFF.